This entry describes one T cell receptor (beta chain). Its antigen is not known. Both 60 Vbeta primers and 13 Jbeta primers went into the PCR. TCRdb keeps only in-frame clones here, not all; method: immunoSEQ multiplex PCR. The sample has roughly 200,000 clones; 80% are singletons. This entry is derived from a study of cytomegalovirus exposure and HLA in healthy donors. Study outcomes and limitations: A likely sequencing artifact accounted for one observed cluster of highly shared sequence variants.

The source material was PBMCs. This TCR came from a boy between 10 and 17 years old in good health and CMV-seronegative.

This CDR3 is CASSRVTGGSPWGSNQPQHF. CDR3 in DNA: TGTGCCAGCAGTCGAGTAACAGGGGGCTCGCCTTGGGGTAGCAATCAGCCCCAGCATTTT. The chain recombines TRBV28 with TRBJ1-5; 9 bases agree with TRBD1. The J segment lost 0 bases and the V segment lost 5 bases, leaving 17 bases of the junction unmatched. The germline V gene encodes CDR1 MDHEN and CDR2 SYDVKM. CDR3 length: 20 amino acids. Using reference TRBV28 and TRBJ1-5 for the parts outside the CDR3, the full variable domain is DVKVTQSSRYLVKRTGEKVFLECVQDMDHENMFWYRQDPGLGLRLIYFSYDVKMKEKGDIPEGYSVSREKKERFSLILESASTNQTSMYLCASSRVTGGSPWGSNQPQHFGDGTRLSIL.